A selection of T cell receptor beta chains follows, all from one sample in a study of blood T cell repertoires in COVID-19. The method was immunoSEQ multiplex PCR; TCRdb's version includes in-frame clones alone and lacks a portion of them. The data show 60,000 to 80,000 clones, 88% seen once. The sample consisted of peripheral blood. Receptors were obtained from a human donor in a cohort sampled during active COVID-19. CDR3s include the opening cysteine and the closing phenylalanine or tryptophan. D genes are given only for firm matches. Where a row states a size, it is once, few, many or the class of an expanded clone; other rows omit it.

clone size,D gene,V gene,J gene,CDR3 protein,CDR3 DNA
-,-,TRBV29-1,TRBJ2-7,CSGGRGLDYEQYF,TGCAGCGGAGGCAGGGGCTTAGACTACGAGCAGTACTTC
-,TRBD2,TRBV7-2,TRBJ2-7,CASIPAGLPYEQYF,TGTGCCAGCATTCCTGCGGGACTACCCTACGAGCAGTACTTC
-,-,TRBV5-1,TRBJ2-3,CASSSQLTGNTDTQYF,TGCGCCAGCAGCTCCCAACTCACGGGTAACACAGATACGCAGTATTTT
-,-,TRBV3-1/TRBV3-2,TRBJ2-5,CASSRRRRNTGETQYF,TGTGCCAGCAGCCGACGACGGAGGAACACGGGGGAGACCCAGTACTTC
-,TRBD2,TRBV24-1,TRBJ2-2,CATSGPGLAGVGLTGELFF,TGTGCCACCAGTGGTCCGGGACTAGCGGGAGTGGGTCTCACCGGGGAGCTGTTTTTT
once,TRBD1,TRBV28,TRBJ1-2,CASSFRTGGRVGGYTF,TGTGCCAGCAGTTTTAGGACAGGGGGCAGGGTAGGAGGCTACACCTTC
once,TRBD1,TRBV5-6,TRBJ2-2,CASSLQGWTGELFF,TGTGCCAGCAGCTTACAGGGGTGGACCGGGGAGCTGTTTTTT
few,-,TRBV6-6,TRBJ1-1,CASSSSTGTTEAFF,-
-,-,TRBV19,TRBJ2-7,CASSKSLEINSYEQYF,TGTGCCAGTAGTAAGTCACTAGAAATTAACTCCTACGAGCAGTACTTC
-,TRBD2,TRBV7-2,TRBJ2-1,CASSSQRGPNNEQFF,TGTGCCAGCAGCTCTCAGCGGGGGCCAAACAATGAGCAGTTCTTC
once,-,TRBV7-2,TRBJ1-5,CASSLDGGPHQPQHF,TGTGCCAGCAGCTTAGACGGGGGTCCGCATCAGCCCCAGCATTTT
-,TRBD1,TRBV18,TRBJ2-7,CASSLWDSSLQYF,TGTGCCAGCTCACTCTGGGACAGTAGCCTGCAGTACTTC
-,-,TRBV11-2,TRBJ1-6,CASSLGSNSPLHF,TGTGCCAGCAGTCTAGGGAGTAATTCACCCCTCCACTTT
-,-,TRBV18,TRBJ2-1,CASSTTEYSNEQFF,TGTGCCAGCTCAACGACAGAGTACAGCAATGAGCAGTTCTTC
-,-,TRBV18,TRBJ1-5,CASSPKSGFNQPQHF,TGTGCCAGCTCACCAAAAAGCGGTTTCAATCAGCCCCAGCATTTT
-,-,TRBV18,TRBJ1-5,CASSPLGGNQPQHF,TGTGCCAGCTCACCACTTGGAGGGAACCAGCCCCAGCATTTT
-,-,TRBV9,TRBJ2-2,CASSAQSRTSDTGELFF,TGTGCCAGCAGCGCCCAATCCCGGACAAGCGACACCGGGGAGCTGTTTTTT
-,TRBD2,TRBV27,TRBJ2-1,CASSPQPYLGLATTYNEQFF,TGTGCCAGCAGTCCGCAGCCATACTTGGGACTAGCGACCACCTACAATGAGCAGTTCTTC
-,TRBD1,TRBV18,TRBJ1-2,CASSPPGTGGSVYGYTF,TGTGCCAGCTCACCACCCGGGACAGGGGGTTCAGTCTATGGCTACACCTTC
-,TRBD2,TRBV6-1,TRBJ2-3,CASSAGKTSGSTDTQYF,TGTGCCAGCAGTGCCGGCAAGACTAGCGGAAGCACAGATACGCAGTATTTT
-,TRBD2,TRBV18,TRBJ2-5,CASSPSGREETQYF,TGTGCCAGCTCGCCTAGCGGGAGGGAAGAGACCCAGTACTTC
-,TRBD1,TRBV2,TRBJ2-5,CASRTLPGQGFQETQYF,TGTGCCAGCAGGACCCTCCCGGGACAGGGTTTCCAAGAGACCCAGTACTTC
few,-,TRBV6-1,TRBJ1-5,CASSEAWTRHF,TGTGCCAGCAGTGAAGCATGGACACGGCATTTT
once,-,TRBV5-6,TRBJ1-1,CASSPGHMNTEAFF,TGTGCCAGCAGCCCCGGACATATGAACACTGAAGCTTTCTTT
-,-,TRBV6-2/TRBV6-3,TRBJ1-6,CASSIGGAGHSPLHF,TGTGCCAGCAGTATAGGAGGGGCAGGGCACTCACCCCTCCACTTT